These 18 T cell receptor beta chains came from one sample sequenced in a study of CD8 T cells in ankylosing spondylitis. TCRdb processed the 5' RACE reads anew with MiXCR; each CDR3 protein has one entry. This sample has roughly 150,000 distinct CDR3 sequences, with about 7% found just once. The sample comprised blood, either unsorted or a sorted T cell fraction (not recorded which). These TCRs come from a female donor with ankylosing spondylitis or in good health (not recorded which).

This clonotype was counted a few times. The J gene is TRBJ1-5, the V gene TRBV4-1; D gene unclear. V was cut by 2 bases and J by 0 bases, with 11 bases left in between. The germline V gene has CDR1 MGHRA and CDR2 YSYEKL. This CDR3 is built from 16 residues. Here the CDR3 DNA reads TGCGCCAGCAGCCAATTCGGGCACGATAGCAATCAGCCCCAGCATTTT. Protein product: CASSQFGHDSNQPQHF.

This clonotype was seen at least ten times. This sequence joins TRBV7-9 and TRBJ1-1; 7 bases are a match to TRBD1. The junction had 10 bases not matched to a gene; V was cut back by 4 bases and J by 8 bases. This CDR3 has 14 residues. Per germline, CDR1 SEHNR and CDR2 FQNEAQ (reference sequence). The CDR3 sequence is CASSSETGLWEAFF. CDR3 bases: TGTGCCAGCAGCTCCGAGACAGGGCTCTGGGAAGCTTTCTTT. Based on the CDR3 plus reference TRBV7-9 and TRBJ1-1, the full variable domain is DTGVSQNPRHKITKRGQNVTFRCDPISEHNRLYWYRQTLGQGPEFLTYFQNEAQLEKSRLLSDRFSAERPKGSFSTLEIQRTEQGDSAMYLCASSSETGLWEAFFGQGTRLTVV.

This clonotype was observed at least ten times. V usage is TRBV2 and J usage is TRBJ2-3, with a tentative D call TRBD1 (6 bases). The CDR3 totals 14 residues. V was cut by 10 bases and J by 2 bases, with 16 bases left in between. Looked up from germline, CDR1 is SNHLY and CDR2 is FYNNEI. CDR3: CATIPGQLTDTQYF. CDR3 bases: TGTGCCACAATCCCAGGACAGCTCACAGATACGCAGTATTTT.

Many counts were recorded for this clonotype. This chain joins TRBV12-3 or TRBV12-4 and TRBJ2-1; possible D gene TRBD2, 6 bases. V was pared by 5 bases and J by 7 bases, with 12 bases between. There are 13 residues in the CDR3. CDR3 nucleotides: TGTGCCAGCAGTCTCTCCCGGGGGAATGAGCAGTTCTTC. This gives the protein CASSLSRGNEQFF.

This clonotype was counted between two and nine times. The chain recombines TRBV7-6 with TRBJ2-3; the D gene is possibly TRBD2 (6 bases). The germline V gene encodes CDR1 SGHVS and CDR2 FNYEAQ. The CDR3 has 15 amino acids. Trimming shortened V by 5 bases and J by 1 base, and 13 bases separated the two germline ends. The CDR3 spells CASSKDGGGTDTQYF. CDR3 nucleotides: TGTGCCAGCAGCAAAGACGGCGGGGGCACAGATACGCAGTATTTT. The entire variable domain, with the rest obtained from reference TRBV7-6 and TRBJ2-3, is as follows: GAGVSQSPRYKVTKRGQDVALRCDPISGHVSLYWYRQALGQGPEFLTYFNYEAQQDKSGLPNDRFSAERPEGSISTLTIQRTEQRDSAMYRCASSKDGGGTDTQYFGPGTRLTVL.

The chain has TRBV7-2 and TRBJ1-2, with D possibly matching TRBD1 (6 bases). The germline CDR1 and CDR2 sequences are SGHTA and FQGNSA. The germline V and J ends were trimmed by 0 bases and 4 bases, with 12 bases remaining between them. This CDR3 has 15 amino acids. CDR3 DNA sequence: TGTGCCAGCAGCTTAGCTCGACAGGAAGTCTATGGCTACACCTTC. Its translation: CASSLARQEVYGYTF.

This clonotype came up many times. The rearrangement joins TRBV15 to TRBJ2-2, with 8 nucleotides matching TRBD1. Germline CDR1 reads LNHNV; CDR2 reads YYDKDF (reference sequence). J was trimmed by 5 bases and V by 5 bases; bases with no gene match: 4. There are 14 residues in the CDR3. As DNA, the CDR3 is TGTGCCACCAGCCCACAGGGGGGAACCGGGGAGCTGTTTTTT. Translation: CATSPQGGTGELFF.

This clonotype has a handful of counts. CDR3 in DNA: TGCAGTGCCACCGGGACAGGCGGTCAGCCCCAGCATTTT. Translated, it gives CSATGTGGQPQHF. V gene TRBV20-1 combines with J gene TRBJ1-5; TRBD1 aligns across 8 bases. V dropped 6 bases and J dropped 6; count of bases not matched to a gene: 7. This CDR3 region has 13 residues. From germline, CDR1 is DFQATT and CDR2 SNEGSKA (reference sequence).

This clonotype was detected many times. CDR3 coding DNA: TGTGCCAGCAGCCCGAGGGGGCAGCAACAGCCCCAGCATTTT. Amino acids: CASSPRGQQQPQHF. This chain joins TRBV5-7 and TRBJ1-5, with TRBD1 identical over 7 bases. TRBV5-7 is placed among ORFs of uncertain function. Trimming took 4 bases from V and 7 from J; bases not matched to a gene: 8. This CDR3 is 14 amino acids long.

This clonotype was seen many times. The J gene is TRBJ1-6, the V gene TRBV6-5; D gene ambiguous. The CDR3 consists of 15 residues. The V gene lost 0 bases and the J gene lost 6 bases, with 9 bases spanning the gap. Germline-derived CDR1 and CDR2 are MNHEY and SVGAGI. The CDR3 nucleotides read TGTGCCAGCAGTTACTCCCGGCGGGGTAATTCACCCCTCCACTTT. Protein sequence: CASSYSRRGNSPLHF.

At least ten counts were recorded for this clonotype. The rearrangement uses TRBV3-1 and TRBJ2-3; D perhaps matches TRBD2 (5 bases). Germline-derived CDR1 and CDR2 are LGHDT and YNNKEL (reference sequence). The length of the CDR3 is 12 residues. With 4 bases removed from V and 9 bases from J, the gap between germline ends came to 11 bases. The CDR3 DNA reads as TGTGCCAGCAGCCCTGAGGAGCGGACGCAGTATTTT. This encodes CASSPEERTQYF.

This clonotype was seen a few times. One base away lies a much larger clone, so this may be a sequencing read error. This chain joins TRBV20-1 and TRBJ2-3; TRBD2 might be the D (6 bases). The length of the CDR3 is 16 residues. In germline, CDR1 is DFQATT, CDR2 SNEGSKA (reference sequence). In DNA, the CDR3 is TGCTGTGCCGACGCTAGGCGGGGCCCTGGCACAGATACGCAGTATTTT. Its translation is CCADARRGPGTDTQYF.

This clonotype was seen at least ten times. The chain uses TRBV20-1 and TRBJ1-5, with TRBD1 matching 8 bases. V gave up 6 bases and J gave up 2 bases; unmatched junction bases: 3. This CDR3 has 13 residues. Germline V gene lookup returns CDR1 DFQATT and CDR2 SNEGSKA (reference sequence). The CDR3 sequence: CSAKTGGNQPQHF. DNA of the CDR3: TGCAGTGCCAAGACAGGGGGCAATCAGCCCCAGCATTTT.

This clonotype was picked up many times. This CDR3 is CASSFDPSDDEQFF. As DNA, the CDR3 is TGTGCCAGCAGTTTTGATCCATCGGACGATGAGCAGTTCTTC. This chain joins TRBV12-3 or TRBV12-4 and TRBJ2-1, with D hard to call. The CDR3 loop spans 14 amino acids. V was trimmed by 3 bases and J by 8 bases, leaving 14 bases between them.

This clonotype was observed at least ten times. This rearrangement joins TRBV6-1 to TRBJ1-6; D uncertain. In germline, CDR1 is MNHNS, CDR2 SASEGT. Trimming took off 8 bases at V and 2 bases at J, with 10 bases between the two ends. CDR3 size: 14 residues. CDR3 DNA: TGTGCCAGCGGGAGTGGGGCCTATAATTCACCCCTCCACTTT. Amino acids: CASGSGAYNSPLHF.

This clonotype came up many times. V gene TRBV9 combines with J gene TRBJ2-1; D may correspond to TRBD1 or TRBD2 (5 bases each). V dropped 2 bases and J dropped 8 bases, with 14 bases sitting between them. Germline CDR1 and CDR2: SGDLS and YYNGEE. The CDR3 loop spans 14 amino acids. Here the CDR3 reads CASSVEPGSYEQFF. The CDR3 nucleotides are TGTGCCAGCAGCGTGGAACCAGGGAGTTATGAGCAGTTCTTC.

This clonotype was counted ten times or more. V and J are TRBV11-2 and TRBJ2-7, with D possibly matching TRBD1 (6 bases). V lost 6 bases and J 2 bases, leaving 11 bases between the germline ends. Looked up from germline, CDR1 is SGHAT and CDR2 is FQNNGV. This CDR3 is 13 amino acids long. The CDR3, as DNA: TGTGCCAGCAGTCGACAGGCTACCTACGAGCAGTACTTC. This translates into CASSRQATYEQYF.

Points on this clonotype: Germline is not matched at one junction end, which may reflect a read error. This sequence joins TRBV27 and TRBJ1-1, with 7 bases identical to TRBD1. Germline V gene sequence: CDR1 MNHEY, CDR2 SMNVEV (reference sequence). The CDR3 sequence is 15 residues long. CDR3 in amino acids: CVSSLPQQGRTGAFF. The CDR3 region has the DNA TGTGTCAGCAGTTTACCCCAACAGGGGAGGACTGGAGCTTTCTTT.